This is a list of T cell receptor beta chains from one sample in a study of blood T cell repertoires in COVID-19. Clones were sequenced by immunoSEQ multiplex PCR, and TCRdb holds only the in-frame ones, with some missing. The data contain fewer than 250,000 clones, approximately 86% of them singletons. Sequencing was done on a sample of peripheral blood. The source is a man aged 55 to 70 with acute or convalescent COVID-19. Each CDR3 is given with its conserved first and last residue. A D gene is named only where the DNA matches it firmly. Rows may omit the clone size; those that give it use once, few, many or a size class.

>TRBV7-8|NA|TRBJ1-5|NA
TGTGCCAGCAGCGTACAGGGACATCAGCCCCAGCATTTT
CASSVQGHQPQHF
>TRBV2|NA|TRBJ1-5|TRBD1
TGTGCCAGCAGCGCCCGGGACAGGGCCAATCAGCCCCAGCATTTT
CASSARDRANQPQHF
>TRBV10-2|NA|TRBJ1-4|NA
TGCGCCAGCAGTGAGTCCCACGGACGGAGGGAAAAACTGTTTTTT
CASSESHGRREKLFF
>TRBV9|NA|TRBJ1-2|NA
TGTGCCAGCAGCGTAGTAGAACCGGGTTTGAACTATGGCTACACCTTC
CASSVVEPGLNYGYTF
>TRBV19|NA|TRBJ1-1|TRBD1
TGTGCCAGTAGTATTCCTGGGACAGCAAAAGGGAAAGAAGCTTTCTTT
CASSIPGTAKGKEAFF
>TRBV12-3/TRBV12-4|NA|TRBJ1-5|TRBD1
TGTGCCAGCAGTACAGGGGTGGGGCAGCCCCAGCATTTT
CASSTGVGQPQHF
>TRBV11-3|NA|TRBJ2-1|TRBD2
TGTGCCAGCAGCTTAGATTTAGCGGGGGGATTCAATGAGCAGTTCTTC
CASSLDLAGGFNEQFF
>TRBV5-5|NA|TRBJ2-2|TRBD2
TGTGCCAGCAGCCCGGCTAGCGGGGGGGCCGCCGGGGAGCTGTTTTTT
CASSPASGGAAGELFF
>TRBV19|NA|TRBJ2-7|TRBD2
TGTGCCAGTAGAGGGGTTAGCGGGTTCGGTTACGAGCAGTACTTC
CASRGVSGFGYEQYF
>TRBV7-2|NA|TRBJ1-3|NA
TGTGCCAGCAGCTTCCAGTCCTCTGGAAACACCATATATTTT
CASSFQSSGNTIYF
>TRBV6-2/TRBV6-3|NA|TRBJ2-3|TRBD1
TGTGCCAGCAGTGGCCGGGGAAGGGGGCGTAGCACAGATACGCAGTATTTT
CASSGRGRGRSTDTQYF
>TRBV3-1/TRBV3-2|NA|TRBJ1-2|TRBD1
TGTGCCAGCAGCCACTTGGGACAGGATGGCTACACCTTC
CASSHLGQDGYTF
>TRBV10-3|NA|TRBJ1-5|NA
TGTGCCACACTGAATGAAGGGGGTCATAGCAATCAGCCCCAGCATTTT
CATLNEGGHSNQPQHF
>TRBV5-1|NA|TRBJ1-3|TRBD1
TGCGCCAGCAGACGCGACAGGGGTAGAGGAAACACCATATATTTT
CASRRDRGRGNTIYF
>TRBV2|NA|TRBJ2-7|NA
TGTGCCACCAGGACAGCCACTTACGAGCAGTACTTC
CATRTATYEQYF
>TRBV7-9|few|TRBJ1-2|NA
TGTGCCAGCAGCCCGACAGAAACTTATGGCTACACCTTC
CASSPTETYGYTF
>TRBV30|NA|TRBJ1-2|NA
TGTGCCTGGAGGAATTCCGGTGGGGGCGTCGTCTATGGCTACACCTTC
CAWRNSGGGVVYGYTF
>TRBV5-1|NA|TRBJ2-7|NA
TGCGCCAGCAGCTTGGGGAAATCCGGGAACGAGCAGTACTTC
CASSLGKSGNEQYF
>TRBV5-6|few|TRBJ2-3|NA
TGTGCCAGCAGCTTGGGGGCCCGCACAGATACGCAGTATTTT
CASSLGARTDTQYF
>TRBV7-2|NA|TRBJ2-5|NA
TGTGCCAGCAGCTTAGGACAGCATCAAGAGACCCAGTACTTC
CASSLGQHQETQYF
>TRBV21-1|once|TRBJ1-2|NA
TGTGCCAGCAGCAGTACATGGGGCTACACCTTC
CASSSTWGYTF
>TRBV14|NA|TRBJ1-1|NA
TGTGCCAGCAGCCCCATAATAGGGGGGGGGAACACTGAAGCTTTCTTT
CASSPIIGGGNTEAFF
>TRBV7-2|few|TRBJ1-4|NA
TGTGCCAGCAGCACAAAGACAGCCGAAAAACTGTTTTTT
CASSTKTAEKLFF
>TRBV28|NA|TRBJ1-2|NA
TGTGCCATAGGGAGCAACTATGGCTACACCTTC
CAIGSNYGYTF
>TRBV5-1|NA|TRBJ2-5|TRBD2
TGCGCCAGCAGCTTGGCCCTAGGACTAGCGGCACAAGAGACCCAGTACTTC
CASSLALGLAAQETQYF
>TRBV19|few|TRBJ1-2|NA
TGTGCCAGTAGTATTAGACAGGCCGGTGGCTACACCTTC
CASSIRQAGGYTF
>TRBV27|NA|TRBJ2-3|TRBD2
TGTGCCAGCAGTCCCCTCGAGCGGGGGGGCTGGACAGATACGCAGTATTTT
CASSPLERGGWTDTQYF
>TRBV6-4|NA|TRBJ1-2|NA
TGTGCCAGCAGTGACCCTACCCATGGCCGGGACTATGGCTACACCTTC
CASSDPTHGRDYGYTF
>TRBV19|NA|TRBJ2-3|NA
TGTGCCAGTAGTACCCAGGGGCGGGGGCTCACAGATACGCAGTATTTT
CASSTQGRGLTDTQYF
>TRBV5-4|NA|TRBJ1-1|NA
TGTGCCAGCAGGAACCAGGGTTCGAACACTGAAGCTTTCTTT
CASRNQGSNTEAFF
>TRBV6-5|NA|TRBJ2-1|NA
TGTGCCAGCACTAAGGACTTATTCAATGAGCAGTTCTTC
CASTKDLFNEQFF
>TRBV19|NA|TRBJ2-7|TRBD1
TGTGCCAGTAGTATTCGGGACAGGGGACGAAACGAGCAGTACTTC
CASSIRDRGRNEQYF